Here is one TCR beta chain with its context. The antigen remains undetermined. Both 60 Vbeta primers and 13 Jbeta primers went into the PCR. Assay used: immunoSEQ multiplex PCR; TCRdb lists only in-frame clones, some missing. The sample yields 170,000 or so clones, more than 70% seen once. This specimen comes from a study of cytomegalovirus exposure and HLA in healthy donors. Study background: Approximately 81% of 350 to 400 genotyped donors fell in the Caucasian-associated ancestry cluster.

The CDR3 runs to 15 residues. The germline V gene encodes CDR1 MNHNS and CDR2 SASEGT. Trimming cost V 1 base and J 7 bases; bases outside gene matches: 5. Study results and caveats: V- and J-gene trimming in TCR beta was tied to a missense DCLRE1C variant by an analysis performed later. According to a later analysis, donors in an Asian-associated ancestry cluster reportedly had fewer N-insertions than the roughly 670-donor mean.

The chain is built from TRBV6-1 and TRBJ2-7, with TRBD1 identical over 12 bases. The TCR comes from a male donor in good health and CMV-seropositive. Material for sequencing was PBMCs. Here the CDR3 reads CASSEVGQGAGEQYF. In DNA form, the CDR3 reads TGTGCCAGCAGTGAAGTGGGACAGGGGGCGGGGGAGCAGTACTTC.